Listed below are T cell receptor beta chains from one sample, sequenced in a study of CD8 T cells in ankylosing spondylitis. From the 5' RACE reads, TCRdb called clonotypes with MiXCR, one entry per CDR3 protein. The table shows about 240,000 distinct CDR3 sequences, with around 7.8% occurring only once. Sequenced: blood, either unsorted or a sorted T cell fraction (not recorded which). These receptors all come from a male donor with ankylosing spondylitis or in good health (not recorded which). CDR3s leave out the opening cysteine and the closing phenylalanine or tryptophan.

V	CDR3
TRBV20-1	SASQGGGNYGYT
TRBV28	ASSHRIWTSGRAYEQF
TRBV20-1	SATRGTGDRELF
TRBV13	ASSLGAAGYNEQF
TRBV9	ASSSGGRNYEQY
TRBV30	AWSSGTGDQEQF
TRBV5-5	ASSFTGVNQPQH
TRBV7-6	ASSLRGDPGELF
TRBV12-3/TRBV12-4	ASSILADAYNEQF
TRBV5-4	ASSLPGTAETQY
TRBV4-3	ASSQGTVLDSSLNYGYT
TRBV12-3/TRBV12-4	ASSLSVSYEQY
TRBV6-1	ASRLAVMDEQY
TRBV30	AWNDGQFYGYT
TRBV20-1	SACRDFNEQF
TRBV6-5	ASSFRTGGPDTQY